Sequencing of this T cell receptor (beta chain) was carried out in a study of cytomegalovirus exposure and HLA in healthy donors. Findings and caveats of the study: Later, an analysis found that TCR clusters from the first cohort tended to co-occur in the 120 validation repertoires. The authors enumerated over 150 TCR beta chains as linked to cytomegalovirus.

Method: immunoSEQ multiplex PCR; TCRdb's copy keeps in-frame clones and lacks some. The table lists about 100,000 clones, around 95% of them singletons. The count of this clone is one. What it binds is not known. The CDR3 extends over 15 amino acids. Germline CDR1 reads SGDLS; CDR2 reads YYNGEE. Trimming at V came to 7 bases and at J to 3 bases, leaving 8 bases not matched to a gene. The chain joins TRBV9 to TRBJ2-3, with 10 bases matching TRBD2. This TCR derives from a woman aged 18 to 35 in good health and CMV-seronegative. The sequencing sample was made of PBMCs. The CDR3 bases are TGTGCCAGCGGGCAACTAGCGGGGTTTACAGATACGCAGTATTTT. It codes for CASGQLAGFTDTQYF.